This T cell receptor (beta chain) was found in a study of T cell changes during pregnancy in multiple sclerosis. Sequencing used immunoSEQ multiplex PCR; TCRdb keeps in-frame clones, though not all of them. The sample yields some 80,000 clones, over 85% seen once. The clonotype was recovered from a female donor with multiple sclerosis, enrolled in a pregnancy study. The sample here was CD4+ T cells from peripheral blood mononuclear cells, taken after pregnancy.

The CDR3: CASSQGGGRAYEQYF. The CDR3 nucleotides read TGTGCCAGCAGCCAAGGGGGCGGGAGAGCGTACGAGCAGTACTTC. V is TRBV14 and J is TRBJ2-7; TRBD2 aligns across 7 bases. Germline V CDR1 and CDR2: SGHDN, FVKESK. J gave up 4 bases and V 1 base, and 7 bases lay outside the gene matches. The CDR3 sequence is 15 residues long.